One and the same sample provided the 30 T cell receptor beta chains below, sequenced in a study of radiotherapy plus CTLA-4 blockade in lung cancer. Profiled with immunoSEQ multiplex PCR; TCRdb holds only in-frame clones, not every one. The sample holds roughly 90,000 clones, 82% seen once. The material sequenced was peripheral blood, taken from a patient treated with radiotherapy plus ipilimumab. The source of these receptors is a human donor with non-small cell lung cancer that progressed on radiotherapy plus ipilimumab.

The chain links TRBV6-5 to TRBJ2-1; D possibly corresponds to TRBD2 (5 bases). There are 13 residues in the CDR3. Trimming left V 0 bases short and J 8 bases short, with 8 bases between. Looked up from germline, CDR1 is MNHEY and CDR2 is SVGAGI. CDR3 sequence reads: CASSYSGRDEQFF. The CDR3 DNA reads as TGTGCCAGCAGTTACTCTGGGCGGGATGAGCAGTTCTTC.

The chain is built from TRBV10-3 and TRBJ2-5; D is perhaps TRBD2 (7 bases). The CDR3 extends over 16 amino acids. CDR1 ENHRY and CDR2 SYGVKD come from the germline V gene. The V end lost 4 bases, the J end lost 5 bases, and 20 bases lay between the germline ends. CDR3 loop: CAISAGGRGGPETQYF. The CDR3 DNA reads TGTGCCATCAGTGCTGGAGGGAGGGGGGGGCCGGAGACCCAGTACTTC.

The chain employs TRBV2 and TRBJ2-3, with 14 positions matching TRBD2. The length of the CDR3 is 16 residues. Germline lookup yields CDR1 SNHLY and CDR2 FYNNEI. J gave up 6 bases and V 6 bases, and 8 bases lay outside the gene matches. CDR3 nucleotide sequence: TGTGCCAGCAGCTCAGGACTAGCGGGGGGCATGGATACGCAGTATTTT. Encoded protein: CASSSGLAGGMDTQYF.

The chain is built from TRBV27 and TRBJ1-2, with TRBD1 identical over 7 bases. V shed 5 bases, J shed 8 bases, and the junction held 14 bases outside the gene matches. The length of the CDR3 is 15 residues. Germline V gives CDR1 MNHEY, CDR2 SMNVEV (reference sequence). The CDR3 DNA sequence: TGTGCCAGCAGTGCCAGCGACAGGGTTCGGGGAGGCTACACCTTC. Residues: CASSASDRVRGGYTF.

The chain links TRBV28 to TRBJ1-1; no definite D call. Trimming took 2 bases from V and 4 from J, leaving 11 bases between them. CDR3 length: 14 amino acids. Germline CDR1 is MDHEN and CDR2 is SYDVKM. Here the CDR3 DNA reads TGTGCCAGCAGTTTAAATCTTTGGGGCACTGAAGCTTTCTTT. Translation gives CASSLNLWGTEAFF. Full variable domain (missing parts from reference TRBV28 and TRBJ1-1): DVKVTQSSRYLVKRTGEKVFLECVQDMDHENMFWYRQDPGLGLRLIYFSYDVKMKEKGDIPEGYSVSREKKERFSLILESASTNQTSMYLCASSLNLWGTEAFFGQGTRLTVV.

The chain links TRBV15 to TRBJ1-2; the match to TRBD1 covers 7 bases. Germline V gene data show CDR1 as LNHNV and CDR2 as YYDKDF (reference sequence). CDR3 size: 14 residues. The junction had 8 bases not matched to a gene; V was cut back by 2 bases and J by 8 bases. CDR3 amino acids: CATSRPGTAMGYTF. Here the CDR3 DNA reads TGTGCCACCAGCAGACCCGGGACAGCTATGGGCTACACCTTC.

The chain employs TRBV5-5 and TRBJ2-7; D not resolved. This CDR3 has 15 residues. Trimming stripped 5 bases from V and 0 bases from J, with 15 bases between. Germline V gene lookup returns CDR1 SGHKS and CDR2 YYEKEE (reference sequence). CDR3 sequence reads: CASSLTHNPSYEQYF. In DNA, the CDR3 is TGTGCCAGCAGTTTAACCCATAATCCCTCCTACGAGCAGTACTTC.

The chain is built from TRBV6-1 and TRBJ2-4; 7 nucleotides line up with TRBD1. The CDR3 is 19 residues long. The germline gives CDR1 MNHNS, CDR2 SASEGT. V lost 0 bases, J lost 0 bases, and 11 bases stayed unmatched. This CDR3 reads CASSEAPSNRGVAKNIQYF. CDR3 sequence (DNA): TGTGCCAGCAGTGAAGCCCCTTCGAACAGGGGAGTAGCCAAAAACATTCAGTACTTC.

This chain connects TRBV28 to TRBJ1-2; no definite D call. The germline V gene encodes CDR1 MDHEN and CDR2 SYDVKM. The V gene lost 4 bases and the J gene lost 0 bases, with 12 bases spanning the gap. CDR3 size: 15 residues. DNA of the CDR3: TGTGCCAGCAGTTACCTTCCGGCAGCTAACTATGGCTACACCTTC. This gives the protein CASSYLPAANYGYTF.

V and J are TRBV4-1 and TRBJ2-2, with TRBD2 identical over 7 bases. This CDR3 spans 16 amino acids. With V trimmed by 1 base and J by 1 base, 3 bases remained unmatched. Germline V gives CDR1 MGHRA, CDR2 YSYEKL. The CDR3 here is CASSQVTGGNTGELFF. Written as DNA, the CDR3 is TGCGCCAGCAGCCAAGTGACGGGGGGGAACACCGGGGAGCTGTTTTTT.

CDR3 in amino acids: CASSPDGEYGYTF. Written as DNA, the CDR3 is TGTGCCAGCAGCCCTGACGGGGAGTATGGCTACACCTTC. This rearrangement joins TRBV5-4 to TRBJ1-2; D is unclear. CDR3 size: 13 residues. Germline V lookup: CDR1 SGHNT, CDR2 YYREEE (reference sequence). The V and J ends lost 4 bases and 5 bases respectively, with 12 bases between them.

The gene calls are TRBV7-2 and TRBJ2-3; 10 nucleotides align to TRBD2. Germline assignment: CDR1 SGHTA and CDR2 FQGNSA. The CDR3 spans 14 residues. The V segment lost 5 bases and the J segment 5 bases; nucleotides outside the gene matches: 4. The CDR3 DNA reads TGTGCCAGCAGCCAATGGACTAGCGGAGATACGCAGTATTTT. This translates into CASSQWTSGDTQYF.

The V call is TRBV2, the J call TRBJ1-1; 10 positions agree with TRBD1. V lost 10 bases to trimming and J lost 3 bases; unmatched junction nucleotides: 8. The germline CDR1 and CDR2 sequences are SNHLY and FYNNEI. The CDR3 runs to 14 residues. CDR3 residues: CAIKGDRGHTEAFF. Written as DNA, the CDR3 is TGTGCCATCAAGGGAGACAGGGGGCACACTGAAGCTTTCTTT.

The rearrangement links TRBV29-1 to TRBJ2-2; D remains ambiguous. Germline CDR1 and CDR2: SQVTM and ANQGSEA. CDR3 length: 13 amino acids. V dropped 7 bases and J dropped 2 bases, with 11 bases sitting between them. For the CDR3, the DNA is TGCAGCGGCCAGACTGTAAACACCGGGGAGCTGTTTTTT. This encodes CSGQTVNTGELFF.

The V call is TRBV6-5, the J call TRBJ1-4; D unresolved. V lost 2 bases to trimming and J lost 7 bases, with 14 bases between them. The CDR3 contains 15 residues. Germline lookup yields CDR1 MNHEY and CDR2 SVGAGI. CDR3: CASSYGGGLVEKLFF. DNA of the CDR3: TGTGCCAGCAGTTACGGTGGAGGGCTTGTTGAAAAACTGTTTTTT.

The gene calls are TRBV5-6 and TRBJ1-1; the D is unclear. Germline values: CDR1 SGHDT, CDR2 YYEEEE. This CDR3 has 13 residues. V lost 2 bases and J lost 4, with 9 bases in between. The chain's CDR3 is CASSFWGGTEAFF. DNA of the CDR3: TGTGCCAGCAGCTTCTGGGGAGGCACTGAAGCTTTCTTT.

The genes are TRBV5-1 and TRBJ2-3, with 7 bases identical to TRBD2. This CDR3 contains 18 residues. V shed 7 bases, J shed 1 base, and the junction held 18 bases outside the gene matches. CDR1 and CDR2 from the germline V gene are SGHRS and YFSETQ. DNA of the CDR3: TGCGCCAGCGCGGGGGTCCTCCAGGGAGTTGAAGGCACAGATACGCAGTATTTT. As protein: CASAGVLQGVEGTDTQYF.

The genes are TRBV6-1 and TRBJ2-7, with D possibly TRBD1 on 7 matching bases. The V and J ends lost 6 bases and 2 bases respectively, with 14 bases between them. The CDR3 is made up of 14 amino acids. The germline V gene encodes CDR1 MNHNS and CDR2 SASEGT. The CDR3: CASRGGQYTYEQYV. CDR3 bases: TGTGCCAGCAGGGGGGGACAGTACACCTACGAGCAGTACGTC.

J is TRBJ2-3 and V is TRBV6-1; 8 bases are a match to TRBD2. The J segment lost 3 bases and the V segment lost 1 base, leaving 9 bases of the junction unmatched. This CDR3 comprises 17 residues. CDR1 and CDR2 from the germline V gene are MNHNS and SASEGT. This CDR3 reads CASSEGVGKRETDTQYF. In DNA form, the CDR3 reads TGTGCCAGCAGTGAAGGGGTGGGGAAGCGGGAGACAGATACGCAGTATTTT.

This clone appeared a single time. The V call is TRBV18, the J call TRBJ2-6, with unresolved D. V dropped 8 bases and J dropped 1 base, with 12 bases sitting between them. Germline V gene sequence: CDR1 KGHSH, CDR2 LQKENI. This CDR3 is built from 15 residues. The chain's CDR3 is CASTSDGSGANVLTF. The CDR3 DNA follows: TGTGCCAGCACTTCGGACGGTTCTGGGGCCAACGTCCTGACTTTC.

CDR3: CAWTTGLDQPQHF. CDR3 nucleotide sequence: TGTGCCTGGACGACAGGGCTGGATCAGCCCCAGCATTTT. The rearrangement links TRBV30 to TRBJ1-5, with 7 bases lining up with TRBD1. This CDR3 region has 13 residues. In germline, CDR1 is GTSNPN, CDR2 SVGIG (reference sequence). The V gene end was trimmed by 4 bases and the J gene end by 5 bases; junction bases not matched to a gene: 5. Drawing the rest from reference TRBV30 and TRBJ1-5, the complete variable domain is SQTIHQWPATLVQPVGSPLSLECTVEGTSNPNLYWYRQAAGRGLQLLFYSVGIGQISSEVPQNLSASRPQDRQFILSSKKLLLSDSGFYLCAWTTGLDQPQHFGDGTRLSIL.

This chain uses TRBV4-1 with TRBJ1-2; TRBD1 might be the D (6 bases). Germline V gives CDR1 MGHRA, CDR2 YSYEKL. This CDR3 has 13 amino acids. The V end lost 10 bases, the J end lost 7 bases, and 19 bases lay between the germline ends. CDR3 residues: CAIKQGEYSGYTF. The CDR3 DNA reads TGCGCCATCAAACAGGGAGAGTATTCTGGCTACACCTTC.

The chain employs TRBV5-6 and TRBJ2-1; D remains unclear. The germline CDR1 and CDR2 sequences are SGHDT and YYEEEE. Trimming took off 1 base at V and 2 bases at J, with 10 bases between the two ends. This CDR3 is built from 15 residues. The CDR3 coding sequence is TGTGCCAGCAGCTTGTATGATGCCACCTACAATGAGCAGTTCTTC. Encoded protein: CASSLYDATYNEQFF.

The chain links TRBV5-5 to TRBJ2-3; 7 positions agree with TRBD2. CDR3 length: 16 amino acids. In germline, CDR1 is SGHKS, CDR2 YYEKEE (reference sequence). J lost 0 bases, V lost 0 bases, and 4 bases had no gene match. CDR3 sequence (DNA): TGTGCCAGCAGCTTGGGCGTTAGCGGGAGCACAGATACGCAGTATTTT. Its translation is CASSLGVSGSTDTQYF.

V gene TRBV5-1 combines with J gene TRBJ2-1, with 7 bases lining up with TRBD1. The CDR3 extends over 15 amino acids. Germline V CDR1 and CDR2: SGHRS, YFSETQ. The ends lost 4 bases at V and 5 bases at J; junction bases unmatched: 9. The CDR3 loop is CASSPDGTANNEQFF. In DNA, the CDR3 is TGCGCCAGCAGCCCGGACGGGACAGCTAACAATGAGCAGTTCTTC.

The chain carries TRBV2 and TRBJ1-6, with D unresolved. V lost 5 bases and J 6 bases, leaving 11 bases between the germline ends. Per germline, CDR1 SNHLY and CDR2 FYNNEI. CDR3 size: 14 residues. CDR3 nucleotide sequence: TGTGCCAGCAGTCAAGGACGTACTAATTCACCCCTCCACTTT. Translated: CASSQGRTNSPLHF. Full variable domain (rest looked up from reference TRBV2 and TRBJ1-6): EPEVTQTPSHQVTQMGQEVILRCVPISNHLYFYWYRQILGQKVEFLVSFYNNEISEKSEIFDDQFSVERPDGSNFTLKIRSTKLEDSAMYFCASSQGRTNSPLHFGNGTRLTVT.

The chain uses TRBV11-1 and TRBJ2-7, with D possibly matching TRBD2 (5 bases). V was clipped by 5 bases and J by 3 bases, with 14 bases between them. The germline V gene has CDR1 SGHAT and CDR2 FQDESV (reference sequence). The CDR3 covers 14 residues. DNA of the CDR3: TGTGCCAGCAGCCCGCGGGCCGGCTTCTACGAGCAGTACTTC. Residues: CASSPRAGFYEQYF.

The genes are TRBV19 and TRBJ2-4, with a tentative D call TRBD2 (6 bases). The germline gives CDR1 LNHDA, CDR2 SQIVND (reference sequence). The V end lost 9 bases, the J end lost 2 bases, and 20 bases lay between the germline ends. The CDR3 contains 16 residues. The CDR3 spells CASRTTRGTTKNIQYF. The CDR3 region has the DNA TGTGCCAGCAGGACCACCCGCGGGACCACCAAAAACATTCAGTACTTC.

This clone appeared once. The genes are TRBV7-3 and TRBJ2-1, with 9 bases fitting TRBD2. Looked up from germline, CDR1 is SGHTA and CDR2 is FQGTGA. Trimming at V came to 5 bases and at J to 0 bases, leaving 11 bases not matched to a gene. The CDR3 sequence is 18 residues long. Here the CDR3 DNA reads TGTGCCAGCAGCCCAAAGGCTAGCGGGGAGAGCTCCTACAATGAGCAGTTCTTC. Amino acids: CASSPKASGESSYNEQFF.

This chain links TRBV5-1 with TRBJ2-5; 11 nucleotides agree with TRBD2. This CDR3 has 19 amino acids. J was trimmed by 3 bases and V by 3 bases; bases with no gene match: 16. Germline V gene data show CDR1 as SGHRS and CDR2 as YFSETQ. CDR3 sequence: CASSSPLAGVVLGKETQYF. The CDR3 coding sequence is TGCGCCAGCAGCTCCCCACTAGCGGGAGTGGTCTTAGGGAAAGAGACCCAGTACTTC.